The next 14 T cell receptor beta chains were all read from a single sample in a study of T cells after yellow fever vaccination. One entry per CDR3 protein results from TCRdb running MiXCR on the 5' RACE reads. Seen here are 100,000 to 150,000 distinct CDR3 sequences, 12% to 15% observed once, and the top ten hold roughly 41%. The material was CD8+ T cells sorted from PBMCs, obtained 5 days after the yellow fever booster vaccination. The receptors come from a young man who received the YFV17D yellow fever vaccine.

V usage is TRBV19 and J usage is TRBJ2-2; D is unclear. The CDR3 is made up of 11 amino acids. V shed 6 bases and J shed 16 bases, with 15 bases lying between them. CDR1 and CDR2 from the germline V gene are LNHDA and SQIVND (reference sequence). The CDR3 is CASSSGPHPFF. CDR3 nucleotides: TGTGCCAGTAGCTCCGGCCCGCATCCGTTTTTT.

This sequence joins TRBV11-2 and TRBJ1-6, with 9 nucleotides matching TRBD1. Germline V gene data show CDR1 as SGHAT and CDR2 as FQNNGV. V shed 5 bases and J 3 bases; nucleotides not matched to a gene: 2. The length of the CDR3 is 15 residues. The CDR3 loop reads CASSPGQGYNSPLHF. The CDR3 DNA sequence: TGTGCCAGCAGCCCGGGACAGGGCTATAATTCACCCCTCCACTTT.

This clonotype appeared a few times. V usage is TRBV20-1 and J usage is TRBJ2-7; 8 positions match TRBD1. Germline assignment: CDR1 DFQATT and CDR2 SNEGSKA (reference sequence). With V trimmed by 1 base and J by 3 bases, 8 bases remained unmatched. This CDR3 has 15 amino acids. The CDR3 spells CSARARDRNFYEQYF. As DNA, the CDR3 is TGCAGTGCTAGAGCTCGGGACAGGAATTTCTACGAGCAGTACTTC.

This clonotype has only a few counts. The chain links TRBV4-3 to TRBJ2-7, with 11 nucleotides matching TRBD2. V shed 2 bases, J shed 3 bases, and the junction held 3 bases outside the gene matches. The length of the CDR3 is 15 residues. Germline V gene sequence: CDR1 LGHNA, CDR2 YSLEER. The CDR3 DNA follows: TGCGCCAGCAGCCAAAGTAGCGGGGGGGACTACGAGCAGTACTTC. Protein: CASSQSSGGDYEQYF.

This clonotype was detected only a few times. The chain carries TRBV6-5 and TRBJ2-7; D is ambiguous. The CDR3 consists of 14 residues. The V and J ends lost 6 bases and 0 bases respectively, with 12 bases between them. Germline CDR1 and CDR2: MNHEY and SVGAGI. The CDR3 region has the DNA TGTGCCAGCAGCCTGACTGATAACTCCTACGAGCAGTACTTC. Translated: CASSLTDNSYEQYF.

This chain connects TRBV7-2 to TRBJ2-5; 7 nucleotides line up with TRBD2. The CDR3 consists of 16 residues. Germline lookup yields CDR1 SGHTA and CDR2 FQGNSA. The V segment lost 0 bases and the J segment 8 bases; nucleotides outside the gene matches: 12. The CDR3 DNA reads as TGTGCCAGCAGCTTAGCGGCGGGGGAACTACCCGGAACCCAGTACTTC. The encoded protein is CASSLAAGELPGTQYF.

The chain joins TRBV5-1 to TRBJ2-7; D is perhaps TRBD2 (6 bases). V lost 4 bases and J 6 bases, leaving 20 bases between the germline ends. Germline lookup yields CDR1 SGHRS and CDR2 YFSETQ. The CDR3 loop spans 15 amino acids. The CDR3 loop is CASSPGPRGIVEQYF. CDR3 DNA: TGCGCCAGCAGCCCAGGGCCGCGGGGTATCGTCGAGCAGTACTTC.

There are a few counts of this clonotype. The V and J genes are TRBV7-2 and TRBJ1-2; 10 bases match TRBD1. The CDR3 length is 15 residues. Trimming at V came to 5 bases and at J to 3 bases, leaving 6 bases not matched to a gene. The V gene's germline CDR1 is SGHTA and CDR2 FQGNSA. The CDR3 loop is CASSNQTGGDYGYTF. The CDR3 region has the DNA TGTGCCAGCAGCAACCAGACAGGGGGCGACTATGGCTACACCTTC.

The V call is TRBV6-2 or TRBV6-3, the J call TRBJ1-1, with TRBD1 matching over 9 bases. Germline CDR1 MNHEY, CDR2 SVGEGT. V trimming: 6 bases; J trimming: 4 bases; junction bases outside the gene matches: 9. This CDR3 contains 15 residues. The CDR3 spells CASRPDRGWGTEAFF. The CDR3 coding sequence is TGTGCCAGCAGGCCGGACAGGGGATGGGGCACTGAAGCTTTCTTT.

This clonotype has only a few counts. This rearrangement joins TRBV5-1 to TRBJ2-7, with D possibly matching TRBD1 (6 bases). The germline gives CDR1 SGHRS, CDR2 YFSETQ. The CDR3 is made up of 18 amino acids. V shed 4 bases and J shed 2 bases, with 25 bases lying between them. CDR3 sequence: CASSPGRVWDTLAYEQYF. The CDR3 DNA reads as TGCGCCAGCAGCCCCGGAAGGGTTTGGGACACACTAGCCTACGAGCAGTACTTC. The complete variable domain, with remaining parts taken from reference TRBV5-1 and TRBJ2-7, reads KAGVTQTPRYLIKTRGQQVTLSCSPISGHRSVSWYQQTPGQGLQFLFEYFSETQRNKGNFPGRFSGRQFSNSRSEMNVSTLELGDSALYLCASSPGRVWDTLAYEQYFGPGTRLTVT.

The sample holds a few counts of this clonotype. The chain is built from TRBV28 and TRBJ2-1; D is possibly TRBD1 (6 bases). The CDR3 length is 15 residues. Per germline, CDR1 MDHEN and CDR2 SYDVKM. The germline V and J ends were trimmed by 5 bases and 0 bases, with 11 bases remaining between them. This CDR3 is CASSLRQVSYNEQFF. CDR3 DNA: TGTGCCAGCAGTCTGAGACAGGTCTCCTACAATGAGCAGTTCTTC.

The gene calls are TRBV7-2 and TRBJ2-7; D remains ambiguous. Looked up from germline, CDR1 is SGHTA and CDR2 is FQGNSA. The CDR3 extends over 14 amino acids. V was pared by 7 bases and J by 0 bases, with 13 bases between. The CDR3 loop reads CASKSAESSYEQYF. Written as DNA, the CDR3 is TGTGCCAGCAAAAGCGCGGAAAGCTCCTACGAGCAGTACTTC.

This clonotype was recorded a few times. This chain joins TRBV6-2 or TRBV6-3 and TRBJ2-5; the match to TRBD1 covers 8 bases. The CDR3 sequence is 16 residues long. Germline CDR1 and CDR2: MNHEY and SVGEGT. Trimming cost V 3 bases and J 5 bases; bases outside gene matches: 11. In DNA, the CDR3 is TGTGCCAGCAGTTATCATCGGACAGGGTCTGAGGAGACCCAGTACTTC. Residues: CASSYHRTGSEETQYF.

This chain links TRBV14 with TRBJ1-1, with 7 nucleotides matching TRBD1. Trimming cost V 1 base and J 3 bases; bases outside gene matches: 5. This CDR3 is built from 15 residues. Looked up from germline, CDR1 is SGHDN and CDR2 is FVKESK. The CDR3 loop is CASSQGGDSYTEAFF. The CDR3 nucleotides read TGTGCCAGCAGCCAAGGGGGGGACAGTTACACTGAAGCTTTCTTT.